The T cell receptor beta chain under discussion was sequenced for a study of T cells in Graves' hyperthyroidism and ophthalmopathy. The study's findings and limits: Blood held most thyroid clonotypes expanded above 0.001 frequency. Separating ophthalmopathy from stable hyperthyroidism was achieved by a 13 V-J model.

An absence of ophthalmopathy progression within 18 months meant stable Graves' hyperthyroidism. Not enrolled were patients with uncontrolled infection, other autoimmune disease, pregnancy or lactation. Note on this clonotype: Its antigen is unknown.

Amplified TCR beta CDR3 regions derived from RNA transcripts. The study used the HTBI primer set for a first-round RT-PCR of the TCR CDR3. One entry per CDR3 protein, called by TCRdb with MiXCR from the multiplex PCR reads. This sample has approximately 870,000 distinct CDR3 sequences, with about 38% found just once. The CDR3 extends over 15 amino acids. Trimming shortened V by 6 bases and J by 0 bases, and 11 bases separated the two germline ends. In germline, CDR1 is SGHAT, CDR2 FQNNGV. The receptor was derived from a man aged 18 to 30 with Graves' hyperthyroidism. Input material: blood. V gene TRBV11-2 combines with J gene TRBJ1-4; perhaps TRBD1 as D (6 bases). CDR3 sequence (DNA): TGTGCCAGCAGGCAGCGGACAGCAACTAATGAAAAACTGTTTTTT. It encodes CASRQRTATNEKLFF.